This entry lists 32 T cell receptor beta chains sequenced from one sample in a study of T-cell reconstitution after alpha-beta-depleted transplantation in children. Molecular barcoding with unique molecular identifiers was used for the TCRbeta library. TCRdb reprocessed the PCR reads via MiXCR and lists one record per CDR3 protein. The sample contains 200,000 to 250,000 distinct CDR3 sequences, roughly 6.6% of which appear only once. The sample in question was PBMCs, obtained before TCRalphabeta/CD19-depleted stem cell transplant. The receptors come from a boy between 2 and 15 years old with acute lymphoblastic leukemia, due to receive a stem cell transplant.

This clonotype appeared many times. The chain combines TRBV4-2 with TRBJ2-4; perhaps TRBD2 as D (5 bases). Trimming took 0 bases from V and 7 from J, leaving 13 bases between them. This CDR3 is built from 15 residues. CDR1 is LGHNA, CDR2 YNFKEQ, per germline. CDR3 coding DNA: TGTGCCAGCAGCCAAGATAATACCCAGCGGAACATTCAGTACTTC. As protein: CASSQDNTQRNIQYF.

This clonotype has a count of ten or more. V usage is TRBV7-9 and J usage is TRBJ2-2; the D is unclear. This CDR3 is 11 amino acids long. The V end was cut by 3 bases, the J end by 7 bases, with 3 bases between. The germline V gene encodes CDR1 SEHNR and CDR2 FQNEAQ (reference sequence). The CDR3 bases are TGTGCCAGCAGCTTCGGCGGGGAGCTGTTTTTT. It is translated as CASSFGGELFF.

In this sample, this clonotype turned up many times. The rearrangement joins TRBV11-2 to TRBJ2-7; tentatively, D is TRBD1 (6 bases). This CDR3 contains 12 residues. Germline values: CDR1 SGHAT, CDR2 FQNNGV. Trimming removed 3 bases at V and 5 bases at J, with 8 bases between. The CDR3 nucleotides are TGTGCCAGCAGCTTGAGGGGGAACGAGCAGTACTTC. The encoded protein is CASSLRGNEQYF.

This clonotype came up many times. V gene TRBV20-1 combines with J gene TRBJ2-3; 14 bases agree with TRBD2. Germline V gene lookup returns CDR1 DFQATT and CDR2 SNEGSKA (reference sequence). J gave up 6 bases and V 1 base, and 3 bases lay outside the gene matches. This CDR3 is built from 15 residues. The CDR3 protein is CSARGLAGGRDTQYF. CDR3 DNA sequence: TGCAGTGCTAGAGGACTAGCGGGAGGGAGGGATACGCAGTATTTT.

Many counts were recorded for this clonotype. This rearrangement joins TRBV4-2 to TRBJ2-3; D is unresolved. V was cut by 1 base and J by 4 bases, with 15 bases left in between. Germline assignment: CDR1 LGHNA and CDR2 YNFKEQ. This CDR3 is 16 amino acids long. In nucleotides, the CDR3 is TGTGCCAGCAGCCAAGCCGGGCCTGTCATTCCAGATACGCAGTATTTT. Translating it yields CASSQAGPVIPDTQYF.

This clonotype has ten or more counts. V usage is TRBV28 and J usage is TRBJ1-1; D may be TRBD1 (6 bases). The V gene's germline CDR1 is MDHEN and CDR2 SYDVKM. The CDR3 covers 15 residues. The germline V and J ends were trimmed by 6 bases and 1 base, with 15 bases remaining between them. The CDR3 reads CASSLGGQRNTEAFF. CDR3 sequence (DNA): TGTGCCAGCAGCCTTGGGGGACAACGGAACACTGAAGCTTTCTTT.

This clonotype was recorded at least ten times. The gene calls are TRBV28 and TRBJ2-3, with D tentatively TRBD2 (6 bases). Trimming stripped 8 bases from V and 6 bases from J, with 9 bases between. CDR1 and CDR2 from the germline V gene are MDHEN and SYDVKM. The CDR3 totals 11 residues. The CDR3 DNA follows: TGTGCCAGCCGACGGGGGGATACGCAGTATTTT. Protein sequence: CASRRGDTQYF.

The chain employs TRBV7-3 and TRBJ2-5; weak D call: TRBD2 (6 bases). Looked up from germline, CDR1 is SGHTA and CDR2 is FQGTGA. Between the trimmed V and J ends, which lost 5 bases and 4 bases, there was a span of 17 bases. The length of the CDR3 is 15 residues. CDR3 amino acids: CASSQQSGGGETQYF. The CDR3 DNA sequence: TGTGCCAGCAGCCAGCAGAGTGGGGGAGGAGAGACCCAGTACTTC.

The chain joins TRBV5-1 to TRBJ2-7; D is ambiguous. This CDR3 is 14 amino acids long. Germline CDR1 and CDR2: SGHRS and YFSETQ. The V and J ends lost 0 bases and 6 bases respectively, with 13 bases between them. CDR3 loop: CASSLEGPGGEQYF. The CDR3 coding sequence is TGCGCCAGCAGCTTGGAAGGACCGGGCGGCGAGCAGTACTTC.

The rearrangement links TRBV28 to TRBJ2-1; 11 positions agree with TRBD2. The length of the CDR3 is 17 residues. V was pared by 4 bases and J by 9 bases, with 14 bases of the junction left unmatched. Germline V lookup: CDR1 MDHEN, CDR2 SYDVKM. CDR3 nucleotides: TGTGCCAGCAGTTCACTAGCGGGAGTTTGGACGGACGGTGAGCAGTTCTTC. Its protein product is CASSSLAGVWTDGEQFF. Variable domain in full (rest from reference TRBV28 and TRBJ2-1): DVKVTQSSRYLVKRTGEKVFLECVQDMDHENMFWYRQDPGLGLRLIYFSYDVKMKEKGDIPEGYSVSREKKERFSLILESASTNQTSMYLCASSSLAGVWTDGEQFFGPGTRLTVL.

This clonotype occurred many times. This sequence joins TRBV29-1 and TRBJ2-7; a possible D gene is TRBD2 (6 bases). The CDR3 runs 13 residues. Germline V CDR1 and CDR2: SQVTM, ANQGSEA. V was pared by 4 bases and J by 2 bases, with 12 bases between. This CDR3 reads CSVGGTQTYEQYF. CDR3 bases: TGCAGCGTTGGAGGGACTCAGACCTACGAGCAGTACTTC.

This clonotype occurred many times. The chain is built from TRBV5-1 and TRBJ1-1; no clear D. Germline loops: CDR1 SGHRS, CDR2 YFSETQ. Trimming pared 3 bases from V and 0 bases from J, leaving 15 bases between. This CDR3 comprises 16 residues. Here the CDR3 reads CASSSLTLAMNTEAFF. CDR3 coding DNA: TGCGCCAGCAGCTCTCTAACTTTAGCTATGAACACTGAAGCTTTCTTT. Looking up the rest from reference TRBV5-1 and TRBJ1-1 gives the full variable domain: KAGVTQTPRYLIKTRGQQVTLSCSPISGHRSVSWYQQTPGQGLQFLFEYFSETQRNKGNFPGRFSGRQFSNSRSEMNVSTLELGDSALYLCASSSLTLAMNTEAFFGQGTRLTVV.

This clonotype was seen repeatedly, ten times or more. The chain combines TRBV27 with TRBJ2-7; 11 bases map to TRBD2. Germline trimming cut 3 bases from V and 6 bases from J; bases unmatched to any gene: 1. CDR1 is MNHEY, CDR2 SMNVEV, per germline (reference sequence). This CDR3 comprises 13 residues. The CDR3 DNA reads TGTGCCAGCAGTTTTCTAGCGGGAGGCGAGCAGTACTTC. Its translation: CASSFLAGGEQYF.

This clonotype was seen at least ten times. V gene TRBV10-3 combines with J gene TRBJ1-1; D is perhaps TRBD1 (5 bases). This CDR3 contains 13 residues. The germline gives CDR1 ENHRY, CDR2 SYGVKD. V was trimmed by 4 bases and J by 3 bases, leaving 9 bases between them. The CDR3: CAISGGTYTEAFF. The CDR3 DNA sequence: TGTGCCATCAGTGGGGGGACCTACACTGAAGCTTTCTTT.

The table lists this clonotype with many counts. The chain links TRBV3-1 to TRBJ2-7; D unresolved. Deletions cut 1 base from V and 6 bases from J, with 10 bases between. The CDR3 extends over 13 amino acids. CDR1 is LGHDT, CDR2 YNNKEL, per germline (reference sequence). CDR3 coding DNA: TGTGCCAGCAGCCAAGGAGGCAGGCTCGAGCAGTACTTC. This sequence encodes CASSQGGRLEQYF.

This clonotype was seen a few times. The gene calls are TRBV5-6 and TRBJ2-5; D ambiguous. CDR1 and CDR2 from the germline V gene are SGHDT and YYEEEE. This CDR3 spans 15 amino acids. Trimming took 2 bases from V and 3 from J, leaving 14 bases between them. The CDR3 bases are TGTGCCAGCAGCTTCGGCACTGTGCTAGAAGAGACCCAGTACTTC. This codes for CASSFGTVLEETQYF.

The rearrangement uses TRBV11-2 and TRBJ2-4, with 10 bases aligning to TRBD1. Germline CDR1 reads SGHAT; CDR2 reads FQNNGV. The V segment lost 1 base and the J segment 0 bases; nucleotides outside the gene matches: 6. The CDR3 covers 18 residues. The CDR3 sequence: CASSLVFGDRGAKNIQYF. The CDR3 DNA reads TGTGCCAGCAGCTTAGTTTTTGGGGACAGGGGAGCCAAAAACATTCAGTACTTC.

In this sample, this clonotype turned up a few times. The CDR3 sequence: CASCLGTGVRFSYETQYF. The CDR3, as DNA: TGTGCCAGCTGTCTCGGGACAGGGGTTAGGTTTTCATACGAGACCCAGTACTTC. The V call is TRBV3-1, the J call TRBJ2-5, with 10 bases lining up with TRBD1. Germline CDR1 and CDR2: LGHDT and YNNKEL (reference sequence). V was pared by 8 bases and J by 5 bases, with 20 bases of the junction left unmatched. The CDR3 totals 18 residues.

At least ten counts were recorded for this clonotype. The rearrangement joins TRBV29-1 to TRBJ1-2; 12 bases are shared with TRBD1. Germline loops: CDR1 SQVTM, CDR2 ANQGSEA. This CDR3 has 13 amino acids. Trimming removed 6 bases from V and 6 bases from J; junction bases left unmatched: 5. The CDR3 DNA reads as TGCAGCGTCCGGGACAGGGGGCTCAATGGCTACACCTTC. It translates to CSVRDRGLNGYTF. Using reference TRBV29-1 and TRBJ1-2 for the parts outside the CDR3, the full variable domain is SAVISQKPSRDICQRGTSLTIQCQVDSQVTMMFWYRQQPGQSLTLIATANQGSEATYESGFVIDKFPISRPNLTFSTLTVSNMSPEDSSIYLCSVRDRGLNGYTFGSGTRLTVV.

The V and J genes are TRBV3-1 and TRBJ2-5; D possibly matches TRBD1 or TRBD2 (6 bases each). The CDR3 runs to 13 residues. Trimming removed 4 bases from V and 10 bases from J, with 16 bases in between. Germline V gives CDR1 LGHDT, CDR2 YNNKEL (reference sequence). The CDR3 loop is CASSPGRDIHQYF. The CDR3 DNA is TGTGCCAGCAGCCCAGGGCGGGACATCCACCAGTACTTC.

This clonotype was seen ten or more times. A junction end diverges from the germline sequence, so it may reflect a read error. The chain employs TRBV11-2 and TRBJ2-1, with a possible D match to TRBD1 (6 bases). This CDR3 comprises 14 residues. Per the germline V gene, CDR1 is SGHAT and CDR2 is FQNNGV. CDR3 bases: TGTGCCAGCAGCTTACCGGGGTTCAAACAGGGCAGCTCCTTC. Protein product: CASSLPGFKQGSSF.

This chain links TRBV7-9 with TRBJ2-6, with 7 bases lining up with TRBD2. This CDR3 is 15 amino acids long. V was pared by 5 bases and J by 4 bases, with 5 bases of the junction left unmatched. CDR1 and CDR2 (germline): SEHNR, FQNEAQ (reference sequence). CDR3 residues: CASSDGGFGANVLTF. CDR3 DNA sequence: TGTGCCAGCAGCGACGGGGGGTTCGGGGCCAACGTCCTGACTTTC.

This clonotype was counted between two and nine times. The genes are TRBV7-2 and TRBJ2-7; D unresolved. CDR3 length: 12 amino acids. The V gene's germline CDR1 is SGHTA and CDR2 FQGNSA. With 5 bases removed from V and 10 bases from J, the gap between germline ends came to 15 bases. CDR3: CASSPPQSVQYF. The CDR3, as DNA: TGTGCCAGCAGCCCCCCTCAATCGGTCCAGTACTTC.

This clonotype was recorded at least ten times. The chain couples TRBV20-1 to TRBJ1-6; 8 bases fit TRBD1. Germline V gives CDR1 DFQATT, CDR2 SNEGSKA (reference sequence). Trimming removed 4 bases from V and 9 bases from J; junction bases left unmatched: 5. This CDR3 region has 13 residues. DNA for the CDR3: TGCAGTGCTATAACCGGGACAGGTTCACCCCTCCACTTT. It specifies CSAITGTGSPLHF.

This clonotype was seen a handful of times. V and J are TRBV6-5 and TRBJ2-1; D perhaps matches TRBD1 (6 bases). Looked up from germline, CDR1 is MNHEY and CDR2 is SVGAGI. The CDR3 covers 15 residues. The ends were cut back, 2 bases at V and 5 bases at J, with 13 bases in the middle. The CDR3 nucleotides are TGTGCCAGCAGTTACCGACGGGACACAAACAATGAGCAGTTCTTC. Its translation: CASSYRRDTNNEQFF.

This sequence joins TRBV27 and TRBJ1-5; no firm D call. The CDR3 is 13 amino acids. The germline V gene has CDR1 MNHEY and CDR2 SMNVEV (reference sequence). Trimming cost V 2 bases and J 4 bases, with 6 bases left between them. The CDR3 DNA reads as TGTGCCAGCAGTTTACACGGGAATCAGCCCCAGCATTTT. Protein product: CASSLHGNQPQHF.

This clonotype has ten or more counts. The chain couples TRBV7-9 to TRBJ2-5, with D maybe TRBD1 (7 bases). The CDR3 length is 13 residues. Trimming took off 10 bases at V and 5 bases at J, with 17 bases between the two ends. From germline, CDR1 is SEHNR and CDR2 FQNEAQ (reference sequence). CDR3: CATDREVWETQYF. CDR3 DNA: TGTGCCACCGACAGGGAGGTTTGGGAGACCCAGTACTTC.

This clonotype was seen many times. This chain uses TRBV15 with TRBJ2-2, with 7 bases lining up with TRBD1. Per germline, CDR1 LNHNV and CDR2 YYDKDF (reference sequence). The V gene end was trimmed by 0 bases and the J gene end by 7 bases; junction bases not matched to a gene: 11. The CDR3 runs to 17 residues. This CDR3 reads CATSRDGAGGFGGELFF. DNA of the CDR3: TGTGCCACCAGCAGAGATGGGGCAGGGGGTTTCGGCGGGGAGCTGTTTTTT.

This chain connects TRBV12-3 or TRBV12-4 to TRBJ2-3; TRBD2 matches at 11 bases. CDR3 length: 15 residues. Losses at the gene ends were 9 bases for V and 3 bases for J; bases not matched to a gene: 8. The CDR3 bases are TGTGCCAGTCAGCCTTTAGCGGGGGGGACAGATACGCAGTATTTT. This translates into CASQPLAGGTDTQYF.

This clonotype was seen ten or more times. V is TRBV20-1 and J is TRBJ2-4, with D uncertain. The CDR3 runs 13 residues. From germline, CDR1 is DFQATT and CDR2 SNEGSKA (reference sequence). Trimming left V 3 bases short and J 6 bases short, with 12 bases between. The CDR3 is CSASRQDGNIQYF. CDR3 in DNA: TGCAGTGCTAGCCGGCAGGATGGAAACATTCAGTACTTC.

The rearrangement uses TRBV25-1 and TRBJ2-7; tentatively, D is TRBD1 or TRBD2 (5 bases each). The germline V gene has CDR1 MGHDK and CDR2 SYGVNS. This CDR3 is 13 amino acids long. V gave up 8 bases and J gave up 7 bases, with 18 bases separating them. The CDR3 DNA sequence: TGTGCCAGCGTTAAAGGGGTCGAGGGGGAGCAGTACGTC. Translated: CASVKGVEGEQYV.

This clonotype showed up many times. The CDR3 region has the DNA TGCAGTGCTAGAGAGCCAGTATCTAATCAGCCCCAGCATTTT. This codes for CSAREPVSNQPQHF. This chain connects TRBV20-1 to TRBJ1-5; the D is unclear. Germline loops: CDR1 DFQATT, CDR2 SNEGSKA (reference sequence). V was cut by 0 bases and J by 4 bases, with 10 bases left in between. This CDR3 region has 14 residues.